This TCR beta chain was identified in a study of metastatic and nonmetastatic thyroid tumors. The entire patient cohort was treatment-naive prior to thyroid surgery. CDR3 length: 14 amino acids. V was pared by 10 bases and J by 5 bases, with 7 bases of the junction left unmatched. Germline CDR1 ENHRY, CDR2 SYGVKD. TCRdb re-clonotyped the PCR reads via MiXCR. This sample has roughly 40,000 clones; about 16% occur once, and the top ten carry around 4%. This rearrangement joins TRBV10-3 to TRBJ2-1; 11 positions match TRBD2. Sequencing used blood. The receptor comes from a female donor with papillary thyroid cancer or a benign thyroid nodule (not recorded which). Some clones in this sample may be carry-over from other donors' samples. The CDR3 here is CATVTSGGNNEQFF. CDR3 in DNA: TGTGCCACCGTTACTAGCGGGGGTAACAATGAGCAGTTCTTC.